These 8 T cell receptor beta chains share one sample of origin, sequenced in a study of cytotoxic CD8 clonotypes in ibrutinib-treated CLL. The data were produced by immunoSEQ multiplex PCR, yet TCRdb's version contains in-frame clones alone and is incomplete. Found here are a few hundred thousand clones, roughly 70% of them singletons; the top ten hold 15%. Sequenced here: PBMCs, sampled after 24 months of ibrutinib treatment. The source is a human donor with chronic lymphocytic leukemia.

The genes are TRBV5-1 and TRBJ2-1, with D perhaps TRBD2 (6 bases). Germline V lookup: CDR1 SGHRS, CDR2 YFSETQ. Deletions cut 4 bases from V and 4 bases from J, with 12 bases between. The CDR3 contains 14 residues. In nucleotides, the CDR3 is TGCGCCAGCAGCGAAGAAGGAGGGTACAATGAGCAGTTCTTC. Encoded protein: CASSEEGGYNEQFF. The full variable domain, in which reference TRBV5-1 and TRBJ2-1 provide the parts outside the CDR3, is KAGVTQTPRYLIKTRGQQVTLSCSPISGHRSVSWYQQTPGQGLQFLFEYFSETQRNKGNFPGRFSGRQFSNSRSEMNVSTLELGDSALYLCASSEEGGYNEQFFGPGTRLTVL.

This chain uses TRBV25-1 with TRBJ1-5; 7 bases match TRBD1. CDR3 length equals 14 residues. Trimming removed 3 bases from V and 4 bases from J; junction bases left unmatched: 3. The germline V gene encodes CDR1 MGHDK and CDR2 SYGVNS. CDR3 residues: CASSDRGLNQPQHF. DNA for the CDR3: TGTGCCAGCAGTGACAGGGGGTTGAATCAGCCCCAGCATTTT.

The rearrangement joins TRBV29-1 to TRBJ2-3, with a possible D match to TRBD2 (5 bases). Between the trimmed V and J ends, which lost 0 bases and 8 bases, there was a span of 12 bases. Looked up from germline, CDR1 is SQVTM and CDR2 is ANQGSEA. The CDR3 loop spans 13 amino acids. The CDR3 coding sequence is TGCAGCGTTGAAGACCCTAGCCCTGGTACGCAGTATTTT. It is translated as CSVEDPSPGTQYF.

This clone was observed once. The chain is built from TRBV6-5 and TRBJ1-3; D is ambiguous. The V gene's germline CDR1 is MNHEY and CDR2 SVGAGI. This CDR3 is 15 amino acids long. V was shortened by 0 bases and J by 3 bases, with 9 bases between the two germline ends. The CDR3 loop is CASSYSAASGNTIYF. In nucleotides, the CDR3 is TGTGCCAGCAGTTACTCGGCGGCTAGTGGAAACACCATATATTTT.

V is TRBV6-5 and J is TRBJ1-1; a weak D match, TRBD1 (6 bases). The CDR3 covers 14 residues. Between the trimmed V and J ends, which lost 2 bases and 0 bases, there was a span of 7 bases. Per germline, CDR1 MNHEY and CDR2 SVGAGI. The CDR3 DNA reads TGTGCCAGCAGTTACGGACAGTTGAACACTGAAGCTTTCTTT. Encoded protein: CASSYGQLNTEAFF.

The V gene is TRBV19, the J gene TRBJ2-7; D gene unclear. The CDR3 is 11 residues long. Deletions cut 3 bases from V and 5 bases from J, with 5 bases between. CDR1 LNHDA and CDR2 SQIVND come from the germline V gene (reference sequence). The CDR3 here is CASSIADEQYF. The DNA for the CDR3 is TGTGCCAGTAGTATTGCGGACGAGCAGTACTTC.

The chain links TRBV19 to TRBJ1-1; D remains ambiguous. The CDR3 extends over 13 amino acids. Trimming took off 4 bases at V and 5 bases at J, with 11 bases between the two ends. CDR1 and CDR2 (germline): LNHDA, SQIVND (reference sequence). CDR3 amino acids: CASSREDRTEAFF. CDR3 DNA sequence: TGTGCCAGTAGTAGGGAGGATCGGACTGAAGCTTTCTTT.

The CDR3 region has the DNA TGTGCCAGCAGTCGCCCACCAGACTCATTCGACTCAGATACGCAGTATTTT. Its translation is CASSRPPDSFDSDTQYF. The V gene is TRBV28, the J gene TRBJ2-3; D remains unclear. The germline V and J ends were trimmed by 5 bases and 4 bases, with 22 bases remaining between them. The V gene's germline CDR1 is MDHEN and CDR2 SYDVKM. The CDR3 has 17 residues. The complete variable domain, with remaining parts taken from reference TRBV28 and TRBJ2-3, reads DVKVTQSSRYLVKRTGEKVFLECVQDMDHENMFWYRQDPGLGLRLIYFSYDVKMKEKGDIPEGYSVSREKKERFSLILESASTNQTSMYLCASSRPPDSFDSDTQYFGPGTRLTVL.